The rows below give T cell receptor beta chains drawn from one sample of a study of vaccination effects on CD4 cells after COVID-19. Sequenced by immunoSEQ multiplex PCR; TCRdb stores in-frame clones only, minus some. Of tens of thousands of clones in the sample, about 67% are singletons; the top ten hold roughly 1.6%. These TCRs' antigens remain unknown. Sequencing was performed on CD4+ T cells from PBMCs cultured with HCoV-229E spike peptides, taken after COVID-19 vaccination. These receptors all stem from a human donor who received a COVID-19 vaccine. CDR3s include the opening cysteine and the closing phenylalanine or tryptophan. The order of the fields is J gene, clone size, CDR3 length, D gene, V gene, CDR3 protein, CDR3 DNA. A D gene is named only where the DNA matches it firmly. The size field is filled for only some rows; it gives once, few, many or a size class.

j_call: TRBJ1-5; clone_size: -; cdr3_length: 16; d_call: TRBD1; v_call: TRBV19; cdr3_aa: CASSTHRGQGNQPQHF; cdr3_nt: TGTGCCAGTAGTACCCACAGGGGGCAGGGCAATCAGCCCCAGCATTTT
j_call: TRBJ2-4; clone_size: -; cdr3_length: 15; d_call: TRBD2; v_call: TRBV2; cdr3_aa: CASSERLAGANIQYF; cdr3_nt: TGTGCCAGCAGTGAAAGACTAGCGGGGGCAAACATTCAGTACTTC
j_call: TRBJ1-2; clone_size: -; cdr3_length: 13; d_call: -; v_call: TRBV12-3/TRBV12-4; cdr3_aa: CASSPDRMGGYTF; cdr3_nt: TGTGCCAGCAGTCCTGACAGGATGGGTGGCTACACCTTC
j_call: TRBJ2-1; clone_size: -; cdr3_length: 15; d_call: TRBD2; v_call: TRBV24-1; cdr3_aa: CATSAGVVGGDEQFF; cdr3_nt: TGTGCCACCAGTGCCGGGGTCGTGGGGGGGGATGAGCAGTTCTTC
j_call: TRBJ1-1; clone_size: once; cdr3_length: 13; d_call: -; v_call: TRBV7-3; cdr3_aa: CASSNDGNTEAFF; cdr3_nt: TGTGCCAGCAGCAACGACGGGAACACTGAAGCTTTCTTT
j_call: TRBJ2-3; clone_size: -; cdr3_length: 12; d_call: -; v_call: TRBV6-4; cdr3_aa: CASSEEGDTQYF; cdr3_nt: TGTGCCAGCAGTGAAGAGGGAGATACGCAGTATTTT
j_call: TRBJ1-3; clone_size: -; cdr3_length: 15; d_call: -; v_call: TRBV24-1; cdr3_aa: CATSGTSDSGNTIYF; cdr3_nt: TGTGCCACCAGTGGAACCAGCGACTCTGGAAACACCATATATTTT
j_call: TRBJ1-2; clone_size: -; cdr3_length: 16; d_call: -; v_call: TRBV14; cdr3_aa: CASSRLGGGANYGYTF; cdr3_nt: TGTGCCAGCAGCCGCCTTGGGGGGGGCGCTAACTATGGCTACACCTTC
j_call: TRBJ2-2; clone_size: -; cdr3_length: 12; d_call: -; v_call: TRBV18; cdr3_aa: CASSPSIGELFF; cdr3_nt: TGTGCCAGCTCACCGAGTATAGGGGAGCTGTTTTTT
j_call: TRBJ2-5; clone_size: once; cdr3_length: 12; d_call: -; v_call: TRBV2; cdr3_aa: CASSGQGVTQYF; cdr3_nt: TGTGCCAGCAGTGGTCAGGGAGTGACCCAGTACTTC
j_call: TRBJ1-2; clone_size: few; cdr3_length: 15; d_call: -; v_call: TRBV7-3; cdr3_aa: CASSLGLGPNYGYTF; cdr3_nt: TGTGCCAGCAGCTTAGGGCTGGGCCCTAACTATGGCTACACCTTC
j_call: TRBJ2-3; clone_size: -; cdr3_length: 15; d_call: TRBD2; v_call: TRBV19; cdr3_aa: CASSVLSGGGDTQYF; cdr3_nt: TGTGCCAGTAGTGTACTTAGCGGGGGAGGCGATACGCAGTATTTT
j_call: TRBJ1-1; clone_size: -; cdr3_length: 14; d_call: -; v_call: TRBV5-1; cdr3_aa: CASSPGRTLSEAFF; cdr3_nt: TGCGCCAGCAGCCCGGGACGGACTCTCTCTGAAGCTTTCTTT
j_call: TRBJ1-5; clone_size: once; cdr3_length: 14; d_call: -; v_call: TRBV6-1; cdr3_aa: CASSEEAWDQPQHF; cdr3_nt: TGTGCCAGCAGTGAAGAGGCGTGGGATCAGCCCCAGCATTTT
j_call: TRBJ2-5; clone_size: -; cdr3_length: 12; d_call: -; v_call: TRBV24-1; cdr3_aa: CATRDNQETQYF; cdr3_nt: TGTGCCACCAGGGACAACCAAGAGACCCAGTACTTC
j_call: TRBJ1-3; clone_size: few; cdr3_length: 15; d_call: TRBD1; v_call: TRBV18; cdr3_aa: CASSLTGTAGNTIYF; cdr3_nt: TGTGCCAGCTCCCTAACCGGGACAGCTGGAAACACCATATATTTT
j_call: TRBJ2-2; clone_size: once; cdr3_length: 15; d_call: TRBD2; v_call: TRBV10-1; cdr3_aa: CASSVQAGGTGELFF; cdr3_nt: TGCGCCAGCAGTGTCCAAGCGGGGGGCACCGGGGAGCTGTTTTTT
j_call: TRBJ1-6; clone_size: -; cdr3_length: 16; d_call: TRBD1; v_call: TRBV20-1; cdr3_aa: CSASEITGGFNSPLHF; cdr3_nt: TGCAGTGCTAGTGAAATCACAGGGGGCTTCAATTCACCCCTCCACTTT
j_call: TRBJ2-3; clone_size: -; cdr3_length: 12; d_call: -; v_call: TRBV12-3/TRBV12-4; cdr3_aa: CASSTRWDTQYF; cdr3_nt: TGTGCCAGCAGTACACGTTGGGATACGCAGTATTTT
j_call: TRBJ2-6; clone_size: once; cdr3_length: 15; d_call: -; v_call: TRBV9; cdr3_aa: CASSSGGSGANVLTF; cdr3_nt: TGTGCCAGCAGCTCTGGGGGTTCCGGGGCCAACGTCCTGACTTTC
j_call: TRBJ2-1; clone_size: once; cdr3_length: 13; d_call: -; v_call: TRBV12-3/TRBV12-4; cdr3_aa: CASSFNRRVKQFF; cdr3_nt: TGTGCCAGCAGTTTTAATCGGAGGGTTAAGCAGTTCTTC